The present T cell receptor (beta chain) was sequenced within a study of CD8+ T cells in alopecia areata. Overall study results and limits: Affected scalp, especially in alopecia totalis/universalis, had a higher clonality than normal scalp did.

Sequencing relied on a cDNA template that was reverse transcribed from extracted RNA. Using immunoSEQ multiplex PCR, the repertoire was profiled, and TCRdb retains in-frame clones only, with some absent. The data hold 65,000 to 75,000 clones, with around 30% observed a single time. Stated treatment: oral pan-JAK inhibitor, 5-10 mg twice daily. V lost 2 bases and J lost 4, with 8 bases in between. Germline V gene data show CDR1 as MNHNY and CDR2 as SVGAGI (reference sequence). The length of the CDR3 is 13 residues. This clone came up a few times. Antigen: not known. V is TRBV6-6 and J is TRBJ1-1, with TRBD1 as a possible D gene (6 bases). The specimen was CD8+ T cells sorted from blood, collected at week 4, from a patient treated with tofacitinib. The sequence derives from a human donor with alopecia areata. In nucleotides, the CDR3 is TGTGCCAGCAGTTACGTACAGGGCACTGAAGCTTTCTTT. Residues: CASSYVQGTEAFF.